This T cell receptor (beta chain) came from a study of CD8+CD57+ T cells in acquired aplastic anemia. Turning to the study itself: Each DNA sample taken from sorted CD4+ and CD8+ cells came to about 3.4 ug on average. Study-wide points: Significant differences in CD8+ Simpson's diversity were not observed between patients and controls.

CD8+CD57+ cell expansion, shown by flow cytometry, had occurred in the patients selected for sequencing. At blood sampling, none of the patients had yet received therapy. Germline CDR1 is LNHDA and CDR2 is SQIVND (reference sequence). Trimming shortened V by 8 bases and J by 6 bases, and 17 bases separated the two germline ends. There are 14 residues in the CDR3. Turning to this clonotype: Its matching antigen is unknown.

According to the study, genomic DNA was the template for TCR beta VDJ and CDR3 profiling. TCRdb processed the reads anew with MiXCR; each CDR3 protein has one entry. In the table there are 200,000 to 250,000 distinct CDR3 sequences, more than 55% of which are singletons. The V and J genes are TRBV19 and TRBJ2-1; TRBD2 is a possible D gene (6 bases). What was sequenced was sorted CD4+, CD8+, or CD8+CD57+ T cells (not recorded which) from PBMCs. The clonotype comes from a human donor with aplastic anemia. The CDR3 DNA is TGTGCCAGTTCCCGCCTCCGGGAGATCAATGAGCAGTTCTTC. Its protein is CASSRLREINEQFF. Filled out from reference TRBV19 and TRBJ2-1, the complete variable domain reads DGGITQSPKYLFRKEGQNVTLSCEQNLNHDAMYWYRQDPGQGLRLIYYSQIVNDFQKGDIAEGYSVSREKKESFPLTVTSAQKNPTAFYLCASSRLREINEQFFGPGTRLTVL.